Below, 15 T cell receptor beta chains from the same sample are listed, as sequenced in a study of Graves' ophthalmopathy and Graves' hyperthyroidism. Researchers took RNA transcripts and amplified TCR beta CDR3 regions from them. HTBI primers primed a first-round RT-PCR, and a second-round multiplex PCR followed. MiXCR, run by TCRdb on the multiplex PCR reads, gives a single entry per CDR3 protein. The sample includes hundreds of thousands of distinct CDR3 sequences, over 40% of them seen just once. The sample comprised peripheral blood. These receptor sequences come from an adult man with Graves' ophthalmopathy.

This clonotype was seen once. The DNA for the CDR3 is TGTGCCTCCCACCCCGCAGGGGAGACCCAGTACTTC. It codes for CASHPAGETQYF. The chain couples TRBV10-3 to TRBJ2-5; tentatively, D is TRBD1 (5 bases). The V gene's germline CDR1 is ENHRY and CDR2 SYGVKD. The CDR3 consists of 12 residues. Between the trimmed V and J ends, which lost 11 bases and 5 bases, there was a span of 15 bases.

This clonotype was detected many times. V and J are TRBV7-6 and TRBJ2-7, with a weak D call TRBD2 (6 bases). V was cut by 5 bases and J by 4 bases, with 12 bases left in between. CDR3 length: 13 residues. CDR1 SGHVS and CDR2 FNYEAQ come from the germline V gene. CDR3 coding DNA: TGTGCCAGCAGCGGGGCGGGGCGGTACGAGCAGTACTTC. This sequence encodes CASSGAGRYEQYF.

This clonotype appeared a few times. The rearrangement links TRBV19 to TRBJ1-5, with D maybe TRBD1 (5 bases). The CDR3 totals 15 residues. The V gene's germline CDR1 is LNHDA and CDR2 SQIVND (reference sequence). With 9 bases removed from V and 1 base from J, the gap between germline ends came to 16 bases. CDR3 in DNA: TGTGCCAGAAGGGGTGGCGAACTGAGCAATCAGCCCCAGCATTTT. This codes for CARRGGELSNQPQHF.

This clonotype is a singleton in its sample. A junction end diverges from the germline sequence, so it may reflect a read error. This rearrangement joins TRBV24-1 to TRBJ1-1, with D perhaps matching TRBD1 (6 bases). The CDR3 is 16 residues long. Germline values: CDR1 KGHDR, CDR2 SFDVKD. CDR3 residues: CASSPEVRDMNTEAFF. CDR3 sequence (DNA): TGTGCCAGCAGTCCCGAGGTCAGGGACATGAACACTGAAGCTTTCTTT.

Many counts were recorded for this clonotype. The rearrangement links TRBV29-1 to TRBJ1-4, with D unresolved. V was clipped by 7 bases and J by 8 bases, with 8 bases between them. The CDR3 is 10 amino acids. The germline gives CDR1 SQVTM, CDR2 ANQGSEA. The CDR3 region is CSGQGEKLFF. The CDR3 coding sequence is TGCAGCGGACAAGGGGAAAAACTGTTTTTT. Drawing the rest from reference TRBV29-1 and TRBJ1-4, the complete variable domain is SAVISQKPSRDICQRGTSLTIQCQVDSQVTMMFWYRQQPGQSLTLIATANQGSEATYESGFVIDKFPISRPNLTFSTLTVSNMSPEDSSIYLCSGQGEKLFFGSGTQLSVL.

In nucleotides, the CDR3 is TGCAGCAGTTTACAGGAAGCCTACGAGCAGTACTTC. Protein: CSSLQEAYEQYF. The chain combines TRBV29-1 with TRBJ2-7; the D gene is possibly TRBD1 (5 bases). The CDR3 has 12 residues. Germline assignment: CDR1 SQVTM and CDR2 ANQGSEA. V dropped 8 bases and J dropped 2 bases, with 13 bases sitting between them.

This clonotype was seen a handful of times. The V gene is TRBV7-9, the J gene TRBJ2-2, with D perhaps TRBD1 or TRBD2 (7 bases each). The V gene's germline CDR1 is SEHNR and CDR2 FQNEAQ (reference sequence). The V end was cut by 5 bases, the J end by 6 bases, with 10 bases between. The length of the CDR3 is 13 residues. The CDR3, as DNA: TGTGCCAGCAGCCAGGGGGGGGCCGGGGAGCTGTTTTTT. This sequence encodes CASSQGGAGELFF.

The gene calls are TRBV7-8 and TRBJ2-1, with D tentatively TRBD1 (5 bases). Germline assignment: CDR1 SGHVS and CDR2 FQNEAQ. The V end was cut by 4 bases, the J end by 0 bases, with 16 bases between. This CDR3 is 17 amino acids long. CDR3 region: CASSSRRALISYNEQFF. DNA of the CDR3: TGTGCCAGCAGCTCCCGCAGGGCCCTTATCTCCTACAATGAGCAGTTCTTC.

Comment on this clonotype: Being one base from a much bigger clone, this may be a read error. The chain couples TRBV7-2 to TRBJ1-3, with 7 positions matching TRBD1. Germline CDR1 SGHTA, CDR2 FQGNSA. This CDR3 contains 16 residues. DNA for the CDR3: TGTGGCAGCAGTCTTGCAGGGACAGCCTCTGGAAACACCATATATTTT. Translated, it gives CGSSLAGTASGNTIYF.

This clonotype showed up many times. V is TRBV29-1 and J is TRBJ2-2, with D possibly called TRBD1 or TRBD2 (6 bases each). V was pared by 6 bases and J by 1 base, with 9 bases between. The CDR3 is 13 residues long. Germline V gene lookup returns CDR1 SQVTM and CDR2 ANQGSEA. Written as DNA, the CDR3 is TGCAGCGTCGGAGGGGGGAACACCGGGGAGCTGTTTTTT. Translation gives CSVGGGNTGELFF.

J is TRBJ1-5 and V is TRBV10-3; maybe TRBD1 (6 bases). CDR1 ENHRY and CDR2 SYGVKD come from the germline V gene. CDR3 length equals 15 residues. Trimming cost V 4 bases and J 11 bases, with 21 bases left between them. The CDR3 region has the DNA TGTGCCATCAGTGCCGAGACAGGCCGGTCGGAGACCCAGCATTTT. Translation gives CAISAETGRSETQHF.

This clonotype appeared once. This may arise from a read error, as a much more abundant clone is one base away. This chain uses TRBV6-6 with TRBJ1-3; 7 nucleotides match TRBD1. The germline CDR1 and CDR2 sequences are MNHNY and SVGAGI (reference sequence). The CDR3 runs 14 residues. The CDR3 DNA reads TGTGCCAGCAGCAGAACAGGGGTGGGAAACACCACATATTTT. It codes for CASSRTGVGNTTYF.

This clonotype was counted at least ten times. The V gene is TRBV14, the J gene TRBJ2-7; D is unresolved. The germline gives CDR1 SGHDN, CDR2 FVKESK. The V end was cut by 0 bases, the J end by 3 bases, with 6 bases between. The CDR3 consists of 13 residues. The CDR3 region is CASSQEWGYEQYF. The CDR3 DNA sequence: TGTGCCAGCAGCCAAGAGTGGGGCTACGAGCAGTACTTC.

This chain joins TRBV2 and TRBJ1-2, with 11 bases identical to TRBD1. The germline gives CDR1 SNHLY, CDR2 FYNNEI. The V gene end was trimmed by 6 bases and the J gene end by 1 base; junction bases not matched to a gene: 4. The CDR3 runs 15 residues. CDR3 residues: CASRTGQGDNYGYTF. CDR3 DNA sequence: TGTGCCAGCAGAACGGGACAGGGGGATAACTATGGCTACACCTTC.

As regards this clonotype: With a much larger clone just one base away, this may be a read error. Written as DNA, the CDR3 is TGCGTCAGCAGCCAAAGCAGGATATATGGCTACACCTTC. Protein: CVSSQSRIYGYTF. The chain employs TRBV5-1 and TRBJ1-2, with no clear D. CDR3 length: 13 residues. In germline, CDR1 is SGHRS, CDR2 YFSETQ.